The text below deals with one TCR beta chain. Its antigen specificity is not known. Base-call qualities are not available, and no considerably larger clone is one nucleotide away. Each collaborating institution followed its own protocols to collect whole blood in K2EDTA tubes. Collaborator samples were shipped for TCRbeta analysis as frozen whole blood, isolated PBMCs, or DNA extracted from either sample type. CDR3 length: 11 amino acids, cysteine to phenylalanine. Of the read, only the CDR3 DNA is kept; its 33 bases are in frame from base 1. CDR1 is given as LNHDA and CDR2 as SQIVND, both from the germline V gene (reference sequence). Relative to germline, V is 2 bases shorter and J is 9 bases shorter, with 7 bases between their ends. The data were obtained in a study of blood T cell repertoires in COVID-19 (dated by TCRdb to 2018 to 2020). Broadly, across the study: Collaborator samples came from the United States, Italy and Spain and covered acute and convalescent phases of COVID-19. A freely available public database, intended as a resource for researchers studying the immune response to SARS-CoV-2, is where the repertoires were released. A de-identified subject ID, COVID-19 status, age in years and sex were almost always included in the sample metadata. The prospective study material was composed of cDNA or gDNA derived from T cells, B-cell-depleted T cells, or PBMCs. The dataset comprised deeply sampled blood TCRbeta repertoires from subjects exposed to, actively infected with, or recovered from COVID-19. Where available, HLA class I and class II types were taken from metadata supplied by the sample provider and were not determined by assay-based typing. The samples were drawn from two sources: the first 160 participants of the ongoing ImmuneRACE study, and over 1,000 subjects contributed by 6 global collaborators. Study-level results and caveats: Clinical and demographic metadata were provided uncurated, with the amount varying by source and participant.

TCRbeta CDR3 regions were amplified from genomic DNA using the immunoSEQ Assay, a bias-controlled multiplex PCR. The published analysis was carried out like this. Nucleated cell counts per sample were estimated from amplification of reference gene primers within the assay. To quantify the absolute abundance of each unique TCRbeta CDR3 rearrangement, sequence reads were collapsed and filtered. For each sample, productive Simpson clonality was calculated by taking the square root of Simpson's diversity index across productive rearrangements. What TCRdb holds here is the immuneACCESS table cut down to in-frame rearrangements. Part of the clones is not present; checked against another copy, under half of the missing clones reflect an unresolved V gene, and the others are unexplained. V and J calls and clone size are those listed in that table; D and trimming were worked out from the DNA. The sample yields some 47,000 clones; roughly 89% were counted once. The ten most abundant clones make up around 5% of the sample.

Sample: peripheral blood. The sequence was obtained from a man aged 55 to 70 with active COVID-19. The rearrangement joined TRBV19 to TRBJ1-1; confidence is insufficient to name the D gene. The encoded CDR3 is CASSISRKAFF. The DNA sequence follows: TGTGCCAGTAGTATAAGCAGGAAAGCTTTCTTT.